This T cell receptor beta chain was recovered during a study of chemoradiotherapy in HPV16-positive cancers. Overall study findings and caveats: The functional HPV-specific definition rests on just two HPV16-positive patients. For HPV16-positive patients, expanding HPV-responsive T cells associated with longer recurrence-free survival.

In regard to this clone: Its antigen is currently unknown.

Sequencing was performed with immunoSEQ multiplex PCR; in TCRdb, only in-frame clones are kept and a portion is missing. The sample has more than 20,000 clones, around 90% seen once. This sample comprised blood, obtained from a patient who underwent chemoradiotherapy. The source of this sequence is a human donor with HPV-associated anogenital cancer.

The CDR3 bases are TGCGCCAGCAGCCGAACGGGGACTAGCGGGAGTGGTAATGAGCAGTTCTTC. It specifies CASSRTGTSGSGNEQFF. This chain connects TRBV5-1 to TRBJ2-1; the match to TRBD2 covers 14 bases. The V gene end was trimmed by 4 bases and the J gene end by 7 bases; junction bases not matched to a gene: 10. Germline V gives CDR1 SGHRS, CDR2 YFSETQ. The CDR3 spans 17 residues.